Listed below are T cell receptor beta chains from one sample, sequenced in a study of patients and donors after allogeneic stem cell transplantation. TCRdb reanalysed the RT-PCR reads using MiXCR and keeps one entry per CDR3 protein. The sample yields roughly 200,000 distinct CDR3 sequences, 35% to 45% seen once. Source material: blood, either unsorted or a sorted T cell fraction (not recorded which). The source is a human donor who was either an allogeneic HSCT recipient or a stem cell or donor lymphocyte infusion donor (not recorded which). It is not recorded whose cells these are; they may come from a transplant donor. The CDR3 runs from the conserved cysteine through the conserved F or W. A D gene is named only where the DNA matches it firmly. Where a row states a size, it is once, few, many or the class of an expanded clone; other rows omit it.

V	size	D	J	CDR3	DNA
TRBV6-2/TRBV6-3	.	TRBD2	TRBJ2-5	CASTGLAMETQYF	TGTGCCAGCACCGGACTAGCGATGGAGACCCAGTACTTC
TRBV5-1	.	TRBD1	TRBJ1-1	CASSLDRVRSTEAFF	TGCGCCAGCAGCTTAGACAGGGTGCGCAGCACTGAAGCTTTCTTT
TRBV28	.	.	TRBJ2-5	CASSPVTGPRQETQYF	TGTGCCAGCAGTCCCGTCACGGGGCCACGCCAAGAGACCCAGTACTTC
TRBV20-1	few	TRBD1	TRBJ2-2	CSAREQGAGELFF	TGCAGTGCTAGGGAACAGGGGGCCGGGGAGCTGTTTTTT
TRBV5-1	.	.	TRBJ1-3	CASSAIPGQRGNTIYF	TGCGCCAGCAGCGCCATCCCTGGGCAGCGCGGAAACACCATATATTTT
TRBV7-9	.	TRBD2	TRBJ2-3	CASSLGTSGGLRDTQYF	TGTGCCAGCAGCTTAGGGACTAGCGGGGGGCTAAGAGATACGCAGTATTTT
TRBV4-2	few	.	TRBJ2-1	CASSQRIHNEQFF	TGTGCCAGCAGCCAAAGAATCCACAATGAGCAGTTCTTC
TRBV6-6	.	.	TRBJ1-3	CASSSSNTDGNTIYF	TGTGCCAGCAGTTCCTCTAACACGGATGGAAACACCATATATTTT
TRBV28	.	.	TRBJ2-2	CASSLPPGEPGELFF	TGTGCCAGCAGTTTACCCCCCGGAGAACCCGGGGAGCTGTTTTTT
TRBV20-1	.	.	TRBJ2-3	CSARAWDTQYF	TGCAGTGCTAGAGCCTGGGATACGCAGTATTTT
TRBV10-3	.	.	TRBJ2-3	CAIGQVNTDTQYF	TGTGCCATCGGGCAGGTAAACACAGATACGCAGTATTTT
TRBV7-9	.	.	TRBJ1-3	CASSLLIGETGNTIYF	TGTGCCAGCAGCTTATTGATCGGGGAGACTGGAAACACCATATATTTT
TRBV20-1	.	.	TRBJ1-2	CSARGALRSYGYTF	TGCAGTGCTAGAGGGGCCCTACGGAGCTATGGCTACACCTTC
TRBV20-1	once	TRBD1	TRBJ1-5	CSAATGSVAQPQHF	TGCAGTGCTGCGACAGGGTCGGTTGCGCAGCCCCAGCATTTT
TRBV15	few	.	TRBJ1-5	CATSRRGGNQPQHF	TGTGCCACCAGCAGAAGGGGTGGCAATCAGCCCCAGCATTTT
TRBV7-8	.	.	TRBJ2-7	CASRGRRYEQYF	TGTGCCAGCAGAGGTAGGAGGTACGAGCAGTACTTC
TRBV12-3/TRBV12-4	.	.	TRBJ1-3	CASSSPGQRNSGNTIYF	TGTGCCAGCAGTTCCCCTGGACAGCGTAACTCTGGAAACACCATATATTTT
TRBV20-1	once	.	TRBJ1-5	CSANGEGKPQHF	TGCAGTGCTAATGGGGAAGGGAAGCCCCAGCATTTT
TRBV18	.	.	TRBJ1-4	CASSPREKLFF	TGTGCCAGCTCACCTAGGGAAAAACTGTTTTTT
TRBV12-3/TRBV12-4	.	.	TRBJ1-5	CASSLGRGRNQPQHF	TGTGCCAGCAGTTTAGGCAGGGGTCGTAATCAGCCCCAGCATTTT
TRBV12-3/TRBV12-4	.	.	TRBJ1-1	CASSFRTENTEAFF	TGTGCCAGCAGTTTCAGGACAGAGAACACTGAAGCTTTCTTT
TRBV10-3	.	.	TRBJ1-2	CAINGRAGFGYTF	TGTGCCATCAACGGACGGGCGGGATTTGGCTACACCTTC
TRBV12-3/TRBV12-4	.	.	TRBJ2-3	CASSPRDGTDTQYF	TGTGCCAGCAGCCCTCGGGACGGCACAGATACGCAGTATTTT
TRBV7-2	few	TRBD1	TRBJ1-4	CASTLQGGEKLFF	TGTGCCAGCACCCTACAGGGGGGGGAAAAACTGTTTTTT
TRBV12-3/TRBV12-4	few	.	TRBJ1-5	CASSLRPGRRQPQHF	TGTGCCAGCAGTTTAAGACCGGGACGACGACAGCCCCAGCATTTT
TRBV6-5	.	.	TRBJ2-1	CASSYRTSGEQFF	TGTGCCAGCAGTTACAGGACAAGCGGTGAGCAGTTCTTC
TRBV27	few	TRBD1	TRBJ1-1	CASSRLQGVNTEAFF	TGTGCCAGCAGTCGCCTACAGGGGGTGAACACTGAAGCTTTCTTT
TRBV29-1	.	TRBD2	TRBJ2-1	CSVPLAGAYNEQFF	TGCAGCGTTCCCCTAGCGGGGGCCTACAATGAGCAGTTCTTC
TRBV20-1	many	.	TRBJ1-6	CSALDTGYLNSPLHF	TGCAGTGCTCTGGATACGGGATACCTTAATTCACCCCTCCACTTT
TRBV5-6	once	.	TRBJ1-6	CASSLAGLIRNSPLHF	TGTGCCAGCAGCTTGGCGGGACTGATCCGTAATTCACCCCTCCACTTT
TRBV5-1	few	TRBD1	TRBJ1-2	CASSFDREGYTF	TGCGCCAGCAGCTTCGACAGGGAAGGCTACACCTTC
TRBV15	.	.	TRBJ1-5	CATSTESGQPQHF	TGTGCCACCAGCACCGAAAGCGGGCAGCCCCAGCATTTT
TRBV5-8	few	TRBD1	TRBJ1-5	CASSQPGQGLQPQHF	TGTGCCAGCAGCCAACCGGGACAGGGCCTCCAGCCCCAGCATTTT
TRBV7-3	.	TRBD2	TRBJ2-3	CASSPARGGRTDTQYF	TGTGCCAGCAGCCCCGCGCGGGGGGGGCGCACAGATACGCAGTATTTT
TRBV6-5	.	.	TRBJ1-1	CASKRRTVHTEAFF	TGTGCCAGCAAACGAAGGACAGTCCACACTGAAGCTTTCTTT
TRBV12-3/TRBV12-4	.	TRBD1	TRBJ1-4	CASSLALPPLDRVEKLFF	TGTGCCAGCAGTTTGGCCTTGCCGCCCTTGGACAGGGTAGAAAAACTGTTTTTT